This is a list of T cell receptor beta chains from one sample in a study of blood T cell repertoires in COVID-19. TCRdb's copy holds only in-frame clones and misses some; the assay was immunoSEQ multiplex PCR. This table holds 57,000 or so clones, 70% to 80% found once. The sample was peripheral blood. The receptor set was obtained from a man in his fifties with active or convalescent COVID-19. Both conserved end residues are part of each CDR3. The D gene is left open where the match is weak. The listing skips clone size in some rows; elsewhere it reads once, few, many or a size class.

TRBD1	TRBV3-1/TRBV3-2	TRBJ1-2	NA	TGTGCCAGCAGCCAGGGGGGACAGAACTATGGCTACACCTTC	CASSQGGQNYGYTF
NA	TRBV5-4	TRBJ1-6	NA	TGTGCCAGCAGCTTGTCGTCGGCGGGTTCACCCCTCCACTTT	CASSLSSAGSPLHF
TRBD2	TRBV5-1	TRBJ2-2	NA	TGCGCCAGCAGCTCCCGGGGGGGCGGGGAGCTGTTTTTT	CASSSRGGGELFF
NA	TRBV5-1	TRBJ2-7	NA	TGCGCCAGCAGCTTGGCCGTGGGTGGCGGAGAAAAAGGGTACTTC	CASSLAVGGGEKGYF
NA	TRBV2	TRBJ2-3	once	TGTGCCAGCACGGGGTGGGGCACAGATACGCAGTATTTT	CASTGWGTDTQYF
NA	TRBV29-1	TRBJ2-5	NA	TGCAGCGGGATCGGGGGTACCGAGACCCAGTACTTC	CSGIGGTETQYF
TRBD1	TRBV3-1/TRBV3-2	TRBJ1-2	few	TGTGCCAGCAGCCAAGATTGGACAGGAACGGGGGGCTACACCTTC	CASSQDWTGTGGYTF
TRBD1	TRBV6-9	TRBJ2-4	NA	TGTGCCAGCAGTTCCTCGGGACAGGGATCTTACATTCAGTACTTC	CASSSSGQGSYIQYF
NA	TRBV7-3	TRBJ2-3	few	TGTGCCAGCAGCTTAAGGGGGCTTAGTTCAGATACGCAGTATTTT	CASSLRGLSSDTQYF
NA	TRBV6-4	TRBJ2-3	NA	TGTGCCAGCAGTGCCCGACTAGGTGCAGATACGCAGTATTTT	CASSARLGADTQYF
NA	TRBV15	TRBJ2-3	NA	TGTGCCACACTACGAGAAGGGGTGAGTGGGCAGTATTTT	CATLREGVSGQYF
TRBD1	TRBV5-4	TRBJ1-2	NA	TGTGCCAGCAGCTTGGACAGGGGGCGAACTTGGGGCTACACCTTC	CASSLDRGRTWGYTF
TRBD2	TRBV9	TRBJ2-1	NA	TGTGCCAGCAGCGTCCCCGGGACTAGCGGGAGGGAGCAGTTCTTC	CASSVPGTSGREQFF
NA	TRBV25-1	TRBJ1-2	NA	TGTGCCAGCAGCCCTATAGGGAGGTATGGCTACACCTTC	CASSPIGRYGYTF
TRBD1	TRBV3-1/TRBV3-2	TRBJ1-1	few	TGTGCCAGCAGCCATTCGCAGACAGGGGACACTGAAGCTTTCTTT	CASSHSQTGDTEAFF
NA	TRBV19	TRBJ2-2	NA	TGTGCCGCCCGGGACTGGGGGACCGGGGAGCTGTTTTTT	CAARDWGTGELFF
TRBD1	TRBV5-1	TRBJ2-1	NA	TGCGCCAGCAGCCCGGGGACAGGTAGCTACAATGAGCAGTTCTTC	CASSPGTGSYNEQFF
TRBD2	TRBV30	TRBJ2-1	NA	TGTGCCTGGAGTGTGGGACTAGCGGGGGTTTATGAGCAGTTCTTC	CAWSVGLAGVYEQFF
NA	TRBV6-1	TRBJ1-6	NA	TGTGCCAGCAGTGAAGCGCGACAGCTCCACTTT	CASSEARQLHF
TRBD2	TRBV3-1/TRBV3-2	TRBJ2-3	NA	TGTGCCAGCAGCCGGGGACTAGCGGGTACCGGCACAGATACGCAGTATTTT	CASSRGLAGTGTDTQYF
NA	TRBV9	TRBJ1-6	NA	TGTGCCAGCAGCGTATCAGGGGAAGAATCACCCCTCCACTTT	CASSVSGEESPLHF
NA	TRBV12-3/TRBV12-4	TRBJ2-3	NA	TGTGCCAGCAGTCCTCGGGATACGCAGTATTTT	CASSPRDTQYF
NA	TRBV6-4	TRBJ2-5	NA	TGTGCCAGCAGATCCTGCACTAACGCAGGGGAGACCCAGTACTTC	CASRSCTNAGETQYF
NA	TRBV6-6	TRBJ1-2	NA	TGTGCCAGCAGATTGTGGGGAGTTGGATATGGCTACACCTTC	CASRLWGVGYGYTF
NA	TRBV6-6	TRBJ1-5	NA	TGTGCCAGCAGTCCAATAGAGAACAATCAGCCCCAGCATTTT	CASSPIENNQPQHF
TRBD1	TRBV15	TRBJ1-2	NA	TGTGCCACCAGCAGGGCTCGGGACAGGGCCAACTATGGCTACACCTTC	CATSRARDRANYGYTF
NA	TRBV4-1	TRBJ2-3	NA	TGCGCCAGCAGCCAAGTTTTTGGCGGGAGCACAGATACGCAGTATTTT	CASSQVFGGSTDTQYF